These T cell receptor beta chains were read from a single sample in a study of naive and memory T cell subsets. TCRdb ran MiXCR on the UMI-ligation and nested PCR reads and lists one entry per CDR3 protein. The table records roughly 150,000 distinct CDR3 sequences, 22% of them present only once. Sequencing was performed on naive CD4+ T cells from blood. Receptor source: a human donor in good health. Each CDR3 is given with its conserved first and last residue. The D gene is left open where the match is weak. Only part of the rows carry a size: once, few, many, or a class if the clone is expanded.

>18|.|TRBV6-5|TRBJ2-1|TRBD2
TGTGCCAGCAGTCCACGAGCACTAGCGGGAGGGAATTACAATGAGCAGTTCTTC
CASSPRALAGGNYNEQFF
>12|.|TRBV6-5|TRBJ2-3|.
TGTGCCAGCAGTTACAACAGGGATACGCAGTATTTT
CASSYNRDTQYF
>13|.|TRBV20-1|TRBJ2-7|.
TGCAGTGCTTGGACTCGAAACAACGACGAGCAGTACTTC
CSAWTRNNDEQYF
>14|.|TRBV4-3|TRBJ1-2|.
TGCGCCAGCAGCCAAGATCCAGGGGACTATGGCTACACCTTC
CASSQDPGDYGYTF
>14|many|TRBV28|TRBJ2-3|TRBD1
TGTGCCAGCCGAACAGGGGGATACACAGATACGCAGTATTTT
CASRTGGYTDTQYF
>15|few|TRBV6-5|TRBJ2-7|TRBD1
TGTGCCAGCAGTCCAGCCGGACAGGGTAACTACGAGCAGTACTTC
CASSPAGQGNYEQYF
>10|many|TRBV29-1|TRBJ2-7|TRBD1
TGCAGCGTACGGACAGGGGAGCAGTACTTC
CSVRTGEQYF
>15|many|TRBV20-1|TRBJ2-7|.
TGCAGTGCTAGAGATCGGAGCGTTAGCTCCTACGAGCAGTACTTC
CSARDRSVSSYEQYF
>17|.|TRBV20-1|TRBJ2-7|TRBD2
TGCAGTGCTAGCCCTCGTAGCGGGACCCGACCAACCTACGAGCAGTACTTC
CSASPRSGTRPTYEQYF
>11|few|TRBV28|TRBJ1-1|.
TGTGCCAGCAGTCTGTTTGGGGGAGCTTTCTTT
CASSLFGGAFF
>17|few|TRBV5-6|TRBJ2-3|TRBD2
TGTGCCAGCAGCTCCTTCGGACTAGCGGGATCCACAGATACGCAGTATTTT
CASSSFGLAGSTDTQYF
>14|few|TRBV29-1|TRBJ1-1|.
TGCAGCGTTGAAGATCCCGGGGGTTCAGGTGAAGCTTTCTTT
CSVEDPGGSGEAFF
>18|.|TRBV7-2|TRBJ2-6|TRBD1
TGTGCCAGCAGCTTAGTTTTTGGACAGGGTTCCGGGGCCAACGTCCTGACTTTC
CASSLVFGQGSGANVLTF
>13|many|TRBV9|TRBJ2-1|.
TGTGCCAGCAGCGTAGGAAGCGACAATGAGCAGTTCTTC
CASSVGSDNEQFF
>16|many|TRBV7-2|TRBJ1-1|.
TGTGCCAGCAGCCGAAACCCCCAGCGAATGAACACTGAAGCTTTCTTT
CASSRNPQRMNTEAFF
>12|.|TRBV12-3/TRBV12-4|TRBJ1-1|TRBD1
TGTGCCAGCAGAACCGACAGGGCGGAAGCTTTCTTT
CASRTDRAEAFF
>14|few|TRBV2|TRBJ2-1|TRBD2
TGTGCCGGTGGAGGACTAGCGGCCTACAATGAGCAGTTCTTC
CAGGGLAAYNEQFF
>16|many|TRBV20-1|TRBJ1-5|TRBD1
TGCAGTGCCGTAGGGGACAGTACAAGGGGGGGTCAGCCCCAGCATTTT
CSAVGDSTRGGQPQHF